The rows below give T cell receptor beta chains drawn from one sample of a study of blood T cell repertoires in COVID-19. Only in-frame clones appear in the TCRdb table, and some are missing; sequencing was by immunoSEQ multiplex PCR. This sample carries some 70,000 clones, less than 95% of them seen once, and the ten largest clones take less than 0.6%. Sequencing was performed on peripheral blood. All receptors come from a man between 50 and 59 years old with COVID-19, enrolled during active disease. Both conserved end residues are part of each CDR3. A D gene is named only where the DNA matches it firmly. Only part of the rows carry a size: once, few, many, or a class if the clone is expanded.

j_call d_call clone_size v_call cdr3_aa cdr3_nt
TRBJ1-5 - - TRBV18 CASSPANQPQHF TGTGCCAGCTCACCGGCTAATCAGCCCCAGCATTTT
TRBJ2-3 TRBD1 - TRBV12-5 CASALTGGSTDTQYF TGTGCTAGTGCCCTCACAGGGGGCAGCACAGATACGCAGTATTTT
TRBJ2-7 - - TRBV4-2 CASSQGSYRTFYEQYF TGTGCCAGCAGCCAAGGAAGCTACAGAACTTTCTACGAGCAGTACTTC
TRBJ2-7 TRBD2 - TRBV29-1 CSVGRGERDEQYF TGCAGCGTTGGGCGGGGGGAACGGGACGAGCAGTACTTC
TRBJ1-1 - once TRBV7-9 CASSLEGDTEAFF TGTGCCAGCAGCTTAGAGGGGGACACTGAAGCTTTCTTT
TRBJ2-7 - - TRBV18 CASSRGTYEQYF TGTGCCAGCTCACGCGGGACCTACGAGCAGTACTTC
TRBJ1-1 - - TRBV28 CASSMNTEAFF TGTGCCAGCAGCATGAACACTGAAGCTTTCTTT
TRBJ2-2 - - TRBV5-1 CASSYRQNTGELFF TGCGCCAGCAGCTACAGACAGAACACCGGGGAGCTGTTTTTT
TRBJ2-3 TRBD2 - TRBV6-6 CASRLAGAYTDTQYF TGTGCCAGCAGACTAGCGGGGGCTTACACAGATACGCAGTATTTT
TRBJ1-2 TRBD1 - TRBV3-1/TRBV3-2 CASSRQGQGYGYTF TGTGCCAGCAGCCGGCAGGGACAGGGCTATGGCTACACCTTC
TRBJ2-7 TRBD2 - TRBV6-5 CASSYSAGLVNEQYF TGTGCCAGCAGTTACTCGGCGGGACTAGTGAACGAGCAGTACTTC
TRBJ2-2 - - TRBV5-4 CASSWGGTPTGELFF TGTGCCAGCAGCTGGGGGGGGACACCCACCGGGGAGCTGTTTTTT
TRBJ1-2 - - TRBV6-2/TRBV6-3 CASSYSSGGNWGYTF TGTGCCAGCAGTTACTCGAGTGGCGGAAATTGGGGCTACACCTTC
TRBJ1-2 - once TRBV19 CASSIGNRDGDGYTF TGTGCCAGTAGTATAGGAAACAGGGACGGAGATGGCTACACCTTC
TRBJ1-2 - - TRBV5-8 CASSSNGLYGYTF TGTGCCAGCAGCTCCAATGGGCTCTATGGCTACACCTTC
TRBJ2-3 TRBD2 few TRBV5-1 CASSSRTSEADTQYF TGCGCCAGCAGCTCCAGGACTAGCGAGGCAGATACGCAGTATTTT
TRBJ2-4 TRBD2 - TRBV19 CASTPLKSGRADAKNIQYF TGTGCCAGTACCCCCCTTAAGAGCGGGAGGGCCGATGCCAAAAACATTCAGTACTTC
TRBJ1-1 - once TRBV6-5 CASSYSGGNTEAFF TGTGCCAGCAGTTACTCGGGGGGGAACACTGAAGCTTTCTTT
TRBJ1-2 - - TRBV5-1 CASSLGAPGNGYTF TGCGCCAGCAGCTTGGGTGCCCCGGGGAATGGCTACACCTTC
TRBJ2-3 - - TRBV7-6 CASSLVTGRGTVDTQYF TGTGCCAGCAGCTTAGTTACCGGGAGAGGCACGGTAGATACGCAGTATTTT
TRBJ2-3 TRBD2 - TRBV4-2 CASSQPAGVLSDTQYF TGTGCCAGCAGCCAGCCAGCGGGAGTTTTATCAGATACGCAGTATTTT
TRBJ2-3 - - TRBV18 CASSPGGADTQYF TGTGCCAGCTCACCAGGAGGGGCAGATACGCAGTATTTT
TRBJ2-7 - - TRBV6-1 CASSEADGGGEQYF TGTGCCAGCAGTGAAGCTGACGGGGGAGGCGAGCAGTACTTC
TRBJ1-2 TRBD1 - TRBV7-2 CASSSRDSYTF TGTGCCAGCAGCTCCAGGGACAGTTACACCTTC
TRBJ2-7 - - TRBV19 CASSIVGDSSYEQYF TGTGCCAGTAGTATCGTGGGAGATAGCTCCTACGAGCAGTACTTC
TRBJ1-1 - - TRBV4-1 CASSQVWGDTEAFF TGCGCCAGCAGCCAAGTTTGGGGGGACACTGAAGCTTTCTTT
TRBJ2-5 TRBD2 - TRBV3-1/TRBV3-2 CASSHTGLAGGETQYF TGTGCCAGCAGCCACACGGGACTAGCGGGAGGAGAGACCCAGTACTTC